This entry features one T cell receptor (beta chain) sequence. No antigen is known for it. From the cysteine through the phenylalanine, the CDR3 covers 18 amino acids. The sequence is cut down to CDR3 DNA, 54 bases in frame from base 1. CDR1 SGHRS and CDR2 YFSETQ are derived from the germline V gene. V has 0 bases trimmed and J has 1 base trimmed; junction bases matching no gene number 4. The data stem from a study of cytomegalovirus exposure and HLA in healthy donors listed by TCRdb under 2017. Study-level background: According to an earlier analysis of 550 to 750 of the donors, about 179 million T cells yielded roughly 110 million unique TCR beta sequences and roughly 280 Gb of sequence data. About 280 gigabases of sequencing data and around 90 million unique TCR sequences made up an early release that covered approximately 650 HLA-typed donors. The genetic ancestry cluster associated with self-reported Caucasian donors included 81% of the roughly 400 genotyped donors. The study aimed to test whether cataloging public T cell receptors could reveal signatures of past pathogen exposure. The T cell repertoires of 670 or so subjects were profiled by immunosequencing and related to cytomegalovirus serostatus. Besides the first cohort of 666 subjects, a separate validation cohort made up of roughly 120 different subjects was used. The study combined high-throughput TCR immunosequencing, statistical association of individual TCRs with disease status, and machine learning to predict cytomegalovirus infection status. A later analysis re-examined previously published TCR beta repertoires from more than 550 donors and added high-resolution HLA genotyping to investigate patterns of TCR occurrence. Rather than using new phenotypic data, the later analysis identified candidate immune exposures from TCR beta sequences and from how often those sequences occurred across donors. In an earlier analysis of 550 to 700 of the donors, high-throughput TCR beta sequencing was used to judge whether each TCR beta V gene segment behaved as functional or pseudogenic. Alongside the repertoire data, information on donor age, sex, ethnicity and CMV serostatus was compiled. In a later genetic analysis, genome-wide SNP genotypes for about 65% of the roughly 670 donors were used, and that subset was treated as a discovery cohort. Every discovery cohort repertoire had been produced on one sequencing platform. Both class I and class II loci were covered by HLA typing, at four-digit resolution. The number of typed donors differed by locus: about 620-630 for A, B, C, DRB1 and DQB1; some 500 for DQA1; approximately 610 for DPA1; and about 450 for DPB1. Four or five DR-DQ haplotypes were treated as single units for association and clustering because of strong linkage in the cohort. Among around 400 genotyped donors of the cohort, an average of around 240,000 unique TCR beta nucleotide sequences was sequenced per donor, of which about 19% were non-productive.

Here is what the overall study found, with its caveats: Across donors, most TCR sequences were observed very rarely, whereas some public TCRs were present in many individuals. Cytomegalovirus status was reported to be diagnosed by the classifier with high specificity and sensitivity in both the original and validation cohorts. Most CMV-associated TCR beta chains appeared to be HLA-restricted in a later analysis, and the HLA associations seemed to be driven largely by CMV exposure. The authors suggested that the approach could potentially be extended to other disease states and immunological phenotypes. Because HLA typing was unavailable for some donors at each locus, only the typed subset was used in association tests. The 87-base-pair reads could not distinguish some IMGT-functional V segments, including TRBV6-2 and TRBV6-3, so those segments were excluded. Broadly in line with IMGT annotations, most TCR beta V segments showed up in productive rearrangements about 90% or about 30% of the time in an earlier analysis of roughly 590 of the donors. Strong co-occurrence of HLA alleles, especially DR and DQ, made assigning TCR associations to individual alleles difficult. Because counts were too low, fewer than 20 rarely observed V segments, including chromosome 9 orphons, were excluded from the earlier analysis of about 500 of the donors. A total of 164 TCR beta chains were listed by the study as associated with cytomegalovirus. Linkage disequilibrium might explain the correlated functional status among segregating V segments, but an unknown experimental factor could not be excluded. In this cohort, only TCR beta chains were sequenced, and detectable features were limited by the absence of alpha or paired-chain data. According to a later analysis, parvovirus B19, influenza, CMV and Epstein-Barr virus appeared linked to several top co-occurrence clusters. The sequencing pipeline was judged likely to have produced a cluster of highly shared sequence variants as a technical artifact. A later analysis found that HLA-associated TCR beta chains were more clonally expanded and had lower generation probabilities than equally common non-associated chains. A further reported finding was that TCR beta sequences accurately predicted the HLA-A and HLA-B alleles for most subjects in the first cohort. At a false discovery rate of 0.05, a later analysis linked 16,951 TCR beta sequences to specific HLA alleles. A later genetic analysis associated a missense DCLRE1C variant with V-gene and J-gene trimming of TCR beta chains, and an independent cohort replicated the association. For the cohort, immune exposure information was limited to CMV serostatus. Compared with the roughly 670-donor mean, donors in an Asian-associated ancestry cluster had fewer N-insertions in productive TCRs, according to a later genetic analysis. In vitro tests confirmed that three of the cytomegalovirus-associated TCR beta chains recognize cytomegalovirus antigens. Presence/absence analyses assumed roughly uniform sequencing depth across donors, an assumption that may not hold. In a later analysis, the rate of TCR association differed among HLA loci, with DRB1 alleles having the most associated TCRs and HLA-C alleles having the fewest.

The cohort comprised hundreds of healthy bone marrow donors. Cohort members were all nominally healthy when sampled, although unrecorded immune exposures were likely present. The donor was CMV seropositive and belonged to the group of over 250 seropositive cohort members. A peripheral blood sample was collected from each donor, and TCR beta sequencing was performed on peripheral blood mononuclear cells. Genomic DNA extraction from the blood cell samples was performed with the Qiagen DNeasy Blood Extraction Kit. The library was built by means of the immunoSEQ multiplex PCR assay. For the multiplex PCR, a mixture combining 60 forward primers for TCR Vbeta segments and 13 reverse primers for TCR Jbeta segments was used. The CDR3 region of rearranged TCR beta genes was amplified from genomic DNA with a multiplex PCR assay. Amplified TCR beta libraries were sequenced as 87-base-pair reads on the Illumina HiSeq System. For the original study's pipeline: In a later analysis, tens of millions of unique TCR beta chains were counted across the roughly 610 repertoires, and approximately 11 million of these chains were shared by at least two donors. To remove PCR and sequencing errors, raw reads were error-corrected and collapsed into unique sequences using a nearest-neighbor algorithm that merged closely related sequences. To assign V, D and J gene segments, CDR3 sequences were aligned to IMGT reference sequences. For a sequence to be retained, a match of at least six nucleotides to both a V gene segment and a J gene segment was required. Rearrangements were called productive when the CDR3 lacked stop codons and stayed in frame with V and J; all others were non-productive. Following IMGT convention, CDR3 was defined as the stretch from the second conserved V-encoded cysteine to the conserved J-encoded phenylalanine. The earlier analysis of around 640 of the donors excluded sequences that lacked an unambiguous match to a single V gene segment. An earlier analysis of under 750 of the donors called V segments functional above 56.7% productive rearrangements and segregating when the between-donor standard deviation exceeded 5%. A statistical classification framework was built for diagnosing cytomegalovirus status from the catalog of TCR beta chain sequences. V and J gene assignment, in a later analysis, came from comparing TCR nucleotide sequences with IMGT/GENE-DB human TR gene sequences. In a later analysis, CDR3 sequences and most-parsimonious VDJ recombination scenarios were assigned using the TCRdist pipeline. In a later analysis, every TCR beta chain was defined by the combination of its CDR3 amino acid sequence and its V-gene family, and reads without a unique V-gene family were dropped. A later analysis removed roughly 590 highly shared, low-generation-probability nucleotide sequences to deal with suspected cross-contamination and a sequencing artifact. In a later analysis, a clonal expansion index for each public chain was calculated from normalized within-repertoire ranks of inferred template counts. In a later analysis, generation probabilities were computed with a VDJ recombination model fitted to out-of-frame rearrangements, and the resulting probabilities were checked against IGoR. In a later analysis, hypergeometric tests were used to score TCR-TCR, TCR-HLA and TCR-CMV co-occurrence, with a repertoire-size bias correction applied to TCR pairs. A later analysis estimated false discovery rates by permuting HLA or CMV assignments 20 times. In a later analysis, co-occurring TCRs were grouped using DBSCAN, with TCRdist sequence similarity added in when clustering inside HLA-allele-positive subsets. Co-occurrence clustering excluded repertoires with fewer than 30,000 or more than 120,000 public chains, plus five with anomalous nucleotide sharing. Held by TCRdb, this immuneACCESS table contains in-frame sequences only and omits some clones. Under half of the omission traces to an unresolved V gene where checked; the cause of the rest is unknown. That table supplies the V and J calls and clone size; D and trimming were determined from the DNA. The table for this sample records roughly 200,000 clones. The ten largest clones represent 1.1% of the sample.

This receptor was identified in a girl aged 2 to 9 in good health and CMV-seropositive. The chain is encoded by TRBV5-1 joined to TRBJ2-3; the junction holds 14 bases that match TRBD2. The source material was PBMCs. CDR3 sequence: CASSLAGLAGGGTDTQYF. The nucleotide sequence is given as TGCGCCAGCAGCTTGGCCGGACTAGCGGGAGGAGGCACAGATACGCAGTATTTT.